These T cell receptor beta chains were read from a single sample in a study of identifying expanded T cells in peripheral blood. Method: immunoSEQ multiplex PCR; TCRdb's copy keeps in-frame clones and lacks some. The data contain around 94,000 clones, roughly 81% of them singletons. Source material: blood. The receptors derive from a person aged 18 to 75 in good health. The CDR3 runs from the conserved cysteine through the conserved F or W. A D gene is named only where the DNA matches it firmly. Clone sizes are given selectively: once, few, many, or a class where the clone is expanded.

cdr3_aa | cdr3_nt | clone_size | j_call | d_call | v_call
CAISEGNRGTEAFF | TGTGCCATCAGTGAGGGAAACAGGGGGACTGAAGCTTTCTTT | NA | TRBJ1-1 | TRBD1 | TRBV10-3
CASSIQGAGTGELFF | TGTGCCAGTAGTATTCAGGGGGCAGGGACCGGGGAGCTGTTTTTT | NA | TRBJ2-2 | TRBD1 | TRBV19
CASSYPNTGELFF | TGTGCCAGCAGTTACCCGAACACCGGGGAGCTGTTTTTT | NA | TRBJ2-2 | NA | TRBV6-5
CASSVRDDKDTQYF | TGTGCCAGCAGCGTAAGAGACGACAAAGATACGCAGTATTTT | NA | TRBJ2-3 | NA | TRBV9
CASTQAASGNNEQFF | TGTGCCAGCACCCAGGCGGCTAGCGGAAACAATGAGCAGTTCTTC | NA | TRBJ2-1 | TRBD2 | TRBV9
CASSLDRPRNTEAFF | TGTGCCAGCAGCTTAGATCGACCAAGGAACACTGAAGCTTTCTTT | NA | TRBJ1-1 | NA | TRBV11-3
CASSLLSGASGNTIYF | TGTGCCAGCAGCTTGCTGTCTGGGGCCTCTGGAAACACCATATATTTT | NA | TRBJ1-3 | NA | TRBV5-6
CASSPGGTTNEKLFF | TGTGCCAGCAGCCCGGGGGGGACAACTAATGAAAAACTGTTTTTT | NA | TRBJ1-4 | NA | TRBV7-9
CASSFDRPQDSRSYGYTF | TGTGCCAGCAGCTTCGACCGACCCCAGGACAGTCGGTCCTATGGCTACACCTTC | once | TRBJ1-2 | NA | TRBV7-9
CATRSVSGNTIYF | TGTGCCACGAGGAGTGTCTCTGGAAACACCATATATTTT | once | TRBJ1-3 | NA | TRBV19
CASSFVGDRADPAFF | TGTGCCAGCAGCTTTGTTGGGGACAGGGCTGATCCGGCTTTCTTT | NA | TRBJ1-1 | TRBD1 | TRBV11-2
CASGAISGGPGELFF | TGTGCTAGTGGGGCAATCTCAGGGGGTCCCGGGGAGCTGTTTTTT | NA | TRBJ2-2 | TRBD1 | TRBV12-5
CASSPISRDSEQFF | TGTGCCAGCTCCCCTATTTCCAGGGACAGTGAGCAGTTCTTC | NA | TRBJ2-1 | TRBD1 | TRBV18
CATRNIGREDEKLFF | TGTGCCACCAGAAATATAGGGAGGGAAGATGAAAAACTGTTTTTT | NA | TRBJ1-4 | NA | TRBV15
CASSAAGSYEQYF | TGTGCCAGCAGTGCGGCAGGCTCCTACGAGCAGTACTTC | NA | TRBJ2-7 | NA | TRBV2
CAWSVGGSGNTIYF | TGTGCCTGGAGTGTAGGAGGGTCTGGAAACACCATATATTTT | NA | TRBJ1-3 | NA | TRBV30
CASSYQETDTQYF | TGTGCCAGCAGTTATCAGGAGACAGATACGCAGTATTTT | few | TRBJ2-3 | NA | TRBV6-5
CATSSRTALANYGYTF | TGTGCCACCAGCTCCCGGACAGCCCTAGCTAACTATGGCTACACCTTC | NA | TRBJ1-2 | NA | TRBV15
CASSSGALSGNTIYF | TGTGCCAGCTCCTCGGGGGCCCTCTCTGGAAACACCATATATTTT | NA | TRBJ1-3 | NA | TRBV18
CASSLIPSGTYTGELFF | TGTGCCAGCAGCTTAATCCCAAGCGGGACATATACCGGGGAGCTGTTTTTT | NA | TRBJ2-2 | NA | TRBV11-2
CASSRGGGSWGYEQYF | TGTGCCAGCAGCCGGGGTGGGGGATCGTGGGGCTACGAGCAGTACTTC | NA | TRBJ2-7 | NA | TRBV7-2
CASRDGGPMNTEAFF | TGTGCCAGTAGAGATGGGGGTCCCATGAACACTGAAGCTTTCTTT | NA | TRBJ1-1 | NA | TRBV19
CASSYSSGDSPYEQYF | TGTGCCAGCAGTTACTCGAGTGGAGACTCGCCCTACGAGCAGTACTTC | NA | TRBJ2-7 | NA | TRBV6-5
CASTGDRTNTEAFF | TGTGCCAGCACCGGGGACAGGACCAACACTGAAGCTTTCTTT | NA | TRBJ1-1 | TRBD1 | TRBV11-2
CAWSELQGATEAFF | TGTGCCTGGAGCGAATTACAGGGGGCCACTGAAGCTTTCTTT | NA | TRBJ1-1 | TRBD1 | TRBV30
CASSRSGAVYEQYF | TGTGCCAGCAGCCGTAGCGGGGCGGTGTACGAGCAGTACTTC | NA | TRBJ2-7 | TRBD2 | TRBV7-2
CASSEIGGGPQHF | TGTGCCAGCAGTGAAATTGGTGGTGGGCCCCAGCATTTT | NA | TRBJ1-5 | NA | TRBV2
CASSPRQGSNQPQHF | TGTGCCAGCAGCCCTCGACAGGGAAGCAATCAGCCCCAGCATTTT | few | TRBJ1-5 | TRBD1 | TRBV27
CAWSFSGNYGYTF | TGTGCCTGGAGTTTTTCAGGGAACTATGGCTACACCTTC | NA | TRBJ1-2 | NA | TRBV30
CASSYQGLSGNTIYF | TGTGCCAGCAGCTACCAGGGTCTCTCTGGAAACACCATATATTTT | NA | TRBJ1-3 | NA | TRBV7-9
CASSIGGVNRNQPQHF | TGTGCCAGTAGTATAGGAGGGGTGAATCGCAATCAGCCCCAGCATTTT | NA | TRBJ1-5 | NA | TRBV19
CASRPNRGLGGGSYEQYF | TGTGCCAGCAGACCTAACAGGGGGCTTGGCGGGGGTTCTTACGAGCAGTACTTC | NA | TRBJ2-7 | TRBD1 | TRBV27
CASSEGTGVMNTEAFF | TGCGCCAGCAGCGAGGGGACAGGGGTTATGAACACTGAAGCTTTCTTT | NA | TRBJ1-1 | TRBD1 | TRBV5-1
CASSPRTPDGELFF | TGTGCCAGCTCACCAAGGACACCCGACGGGGAGCTGTTTTTT | NA | TRBJ2-2 | NA | TRBV18
CASSSTPLSSGNTIYF | TGTGCCAGCAGCTCCACCCCGTTGAGCTCTGGAAACACCATATATTTT | NA | TRBJ1-3 | NA | TRBV11-2
CASSADTSTDTQYF | TGTGCCAGCAGCGCGGACACTAGCACAGATACGCAGTATTTT | NA | TRBJ2-3 | NA | TRBV9
CASGRTYNSPLHF | TGTGCTAGTGGTCGGACATATAATTCACCCCTCCACTTT | NA | TRBJ1-6 | NA | TRBV12-5
CASSSEELAYEQYF | TGTGCCAGCAGCTCAGAGGAGCTCGCCTACGAGCAGTACTTC | NA | TRBJ2-7 | NA | TRBV13
CASSLAGGFVPYEQYF | TGCGCCAGCAGCTTGGCCGGGGGCTTTGTACCCTACGAGCAGTACTTC | NA | TRBJ2-7 | NA | TRBV5-1
CASTGAKYGYTF | TGTGCCAGCACGGGGGCAAAGTATGGCTACACCTTC | NA | TRBJ1-2 | NA | TRBV6-5
CAWTSGTFTSPLHF | TGTGCCTGGACGTCCGGGACATTTACTTCACCCCTCCACTTT | NA | TRBJ1-6 | NA | TRBV30
CAATEQGARGYTF | TGTGCCGCGACTGAACAGGGGGCGCGTGGCTACACCTTC | NA | TRBJ1-2 | TRBD1 | TRBV7-9
CAWRGSVGFGNTIYF | TGTGCCTGGAGAGGCAGCGTCGGTTTTGGAAACACCATATATTTT | NA | TRBJ1-3 | NA | TRBV30
CAWSVRSPLHF | TGTGCCTGGAGTGTACGATCACCCCTCCACTTT | NA | TRBJ1-6 | NA | TRBV30
CASSPRRQNEETQYF | TGTGCCAGCAGCCCCCGCCGACAGAATGAAGAGACCCAGTACTTC | few | TRBJ2-5 | NA | TRBV7-9
CASSLQGDEQYF | TGTGCCAGCAGCCTACAGGGGGACGAGCAGTACTTC | NA | TRBJ2-7 | TRBD1 | TRBV11-3
CASSQVRSRRSNETQYF | TGCGCCAGCAGCCAAGTTAGGTCCAGGCGGAGTAACGAGACCCAGTACTTC | NA | TRBJ2-5 | NA | TRBV4-1
CASSFNLRTGAGANVLTF | TGTGCCAGCAGCTTTAACCTAAGGACAGGGGCTGGGGCCAACGTCCTGACTTTC | once | TRBJ2-6 | TRBD1 | TRBV7-9
CASSSGGSPSTDTQYF | TGTGCCAGCAGCTCAGGGGGCAGTCCTAGCACAGATACGCAGTATTTT | NA | TRBJ2-3 | TRBD1 | TRBV9
CASNRDAATGNEQFF | TGTGCCAGCAATCGTGACGCAGCGACTGGGAATGAGCAGTTCTTC | NA | TRBJ2-1 | NA | TRBV2
CASSGDATSGNTIYF | TGTGCCAGCAGCGGGGACGCGACCTCTGGAAACACCATATATTTT | few | TRBJ1-3 | NA | TRBV9
CSARASNEQFF | TGCAGTGCTAGAGCATCGAATGAGCAGTTCTTC | NA | TRBJ2-1 | NA | TRBV20-1
CASSSGLGPLNTEAFF | TGTGCCAGCAGCTCGGGGTTAGGTCCGTTGAACACTGAAGCTTTCTTT | once | TRBJ1-1 | NA | TRBV5-8
CASRATANTGELFF | TGTGCCAGCAGGGCCACCGCGAACACCGGGGAGCTGTTTTTT | NA | TRBJ2-2 | NA | TRBV2
CASRTGTGDLRGYTF | TGTGCCAGCAGAACCGGGACAGGGGATCTGAGGGGGTACACCTTC | NA | TRBJ1-2 | TRBD1 | TRBV7-2
CASREEGTVNQPQHF | TGTGCCAGTAGAGAGGAGGGGACGGTCAATCAGCCCCAGCATTTT | medium-sized | TRBJ1-5 | NA | TRBV19